One sample yielded the 2 T cell receptor beta chains listed below, sequenced in a study of T-cell memory formation after mild COVID-19. Each CDR3 protein gets one entry after TCRdb re-called the 5' RACE reads with MiXCR. This repertoire shows some 490,000 distinct CDR3 sequences, 18% found once; its top ten account for approximately 13%. What was sequenced was PBMCs or a T cell subset sorted from them (not recorded which). These receptor sequences come from an adult woman who had mild COVID-19 (a few samples of this study predate the infection). Cell type and time point are not known.

This chain connects TRBV7-6 to TRBJ2-7; 8 bases match TRBD1. The V gene end was trimmed by 4 bases and the J gene end by 3 bases; junction bases not matched to a gene: 2. From germline, CDR1 is SGHVS and CDR2 FNYEAQ. CDR3 size: 13 residues. CDR3 coding DNA: TGTGCCAGCAGCTGGACAGGGAACTACGAGCAGTACTTC. Its translation is CASSWTGNYEQYF.

The chain recombines TRBV3-1 with TRBJ1-5; D gene uncertain. The CDR3 contains 15 residues. Germline V gene data show CDR1 as LGHDT and CDR2 as YNNKEL (reference sequence). Trimming shortened V by 3 bases and J by 1 base, and 10 bases separated the two germline ends. CDR3 sequence (DNA): TGTGCCAGCAGCCACTCGGGCGGAAGCAATCAGCCCCAGCATTTT. Translated: CASSHSGGSNQPQHF.